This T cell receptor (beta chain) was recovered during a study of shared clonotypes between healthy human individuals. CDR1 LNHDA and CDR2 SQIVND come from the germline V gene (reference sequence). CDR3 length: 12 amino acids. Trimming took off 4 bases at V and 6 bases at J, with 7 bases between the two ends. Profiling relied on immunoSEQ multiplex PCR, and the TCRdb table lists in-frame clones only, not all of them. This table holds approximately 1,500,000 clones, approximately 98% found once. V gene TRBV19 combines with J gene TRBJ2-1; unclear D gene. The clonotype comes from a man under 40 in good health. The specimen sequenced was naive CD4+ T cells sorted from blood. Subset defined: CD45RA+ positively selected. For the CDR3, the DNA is TGTGCCAGTAGTAAGATATTCAATGAGCAGTTCTTC. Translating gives CASSKIFNEQFF.